The sequence of this TCR beta chain was determined in a study of brain T cells in children with intractable seizures. This table comes from immunoSEQ multiplex PCR, and its TCRdb copy is limited to in-frame clones, with some not included. The sample carries a few hundred thousand clones, about 93% recorded once. Of note for this clone: Distinct nucleotide sequences in the sample also encode this CDR3.

CDR3 length: 11 amino acids. V was trimmed by 3 bases and J by 1 base, leaving 4 bases between them. The germline CDR1 and CDR2 sequences are DFQATT and SNEGSKA (reference sequence). Time point defined: blood from clinic visit 5 months post-surgery; TSC patient then seizure free. The sequencing here drew on peripheral blood, taken roughly 5 months after surgery. The TCR originated in a boy under two years old with tuberous sclerosis and intractable seizures. The chain has TRBV20-1 and TRBJ2-7, with D unclear. The CDR3 coding sequence is TGCAGTGCTAGTTTATCCTACGAGCAGTACTTC. It codes for CSASLSYEQYF.